Listed below are T cell receptor beta chains from one sample, sequenced in a study of blood T cell dynamics during melanoma immunotherapy. The data were produced by immunoSEQ multiplex PCR, yet TCRdb's version contains in-frame clones alone and is incomplete. The table shows 13,000 or so clones, with roughly 89% occurring only once. Sequences were derived from blood, sampled from a patient treated with checkpoint blockade. These receptors were taken from a human donor with melanoma. The conserved cysteine and the conserved F or W are not part of the CDR3 here. Size values are once, few and many counts, or a class for expanded clones, and some rows have none.

v_gene,abundance,j_gene,CDR3aa
TRBV10-3,NA,TRBJ1-1,AISRTGGEAF
TRBV7-8,NA,TRBJ1-1,ASSFATSNTEAF
TRBV6-5,NA,TRBJ1-2,ASRGPVGSGYT
TRBV28,NA,TRBJ1-2,ASSLGTSNYGYT
TRBV2,once,TRBJ2-5,ASSSPRGQYQETQY
TRBV7-9,NA,TRBJ1-3,ASSLPRGLDSSGNTIY
TRBV5-4,NA,TRBJ1-1,ASSSTRDTEAF
TRBV7-8,NA,TRBJ2-1,ASSPLVGQGIGNEQF
TRBV14,NA,TRBJ2-1,ASSQGGLAGGDNEQF
TRBV7-2,NA,TRBJ1-5,ASSPEGVSNQPQH
TRBV5-6,NA,TRBJ2-3,ASSTTSGSSTDTQY
TRBV19,NA,TRBJ2-2,ASRGSSTGELF
TRBV5-1,NA,TRBJ1-2,ASSFRENYGYT
TRBV13,NA,TRBJ2-1,ASSLEREGQYNEQF
TRBV5-4,NA,TRBJ2-7,ASSLALGQSSSYEQY
TRBV6-1,once,TRBJ1-1,ASRSAGQVTTEAF
TRBV28,NA,TRBJ2-1,ASSSPGMAEQF
TRBV6-1,once,TRBJ2-5,ASSETETQY
TRBV18,NA,TRBJ2-4,ASSPGQPKNIQY
TRBV5-1,NA,TRBJ2-3,ASSFQGGTDTQY
TRBV5-1,NA,TRBJ1-3,ASSLVGLSSGNTIY
TRBV2,NA,TRBJ2-5,AGELGRERTQY
TRBV28,once,TRBJ1-2,ASSPPDRAIYVYT
TRBV27,NA,TRBJ2-1,ASAYSSYNEQF
TRBV5-1,NA,TRBJ1-5,ASSPRRQGRSNQPQH
TRBV28,few,TRBJ1-5,ASSPGTGVSNQPQH
TRBV5-4,NA,TRBJ2-3,ASSRDRDGTDTQY
TRBV6-5,NA,TRBJ1-5,ASSGRGDNQPQH
TRBV9,NA,TRBJ2-3,ASSVDQLGGTQY
TRBV18,once,TRBJ1-1,ASSPDRGYTEAF
TRBV29-1,NA,TRBJ1-1,SASGQPMNTEAF
TRBV7-6,NA,TRBJ2-1,ASSYRTRNNEQF
TRBV9,NA,TRBJ1-6,ASSGRDGSSYNSPLH
TRBV6-5,NA,TRBJ2-5,ASGRTGDYETQY
TRBV23-1,NA,TRBJ1-5,ASSQSPGPPRVDNQPQH
TRBV28,NA,TRBJ2-5,ASRDYRTGQETQY
TRBV18,NA,TRBJ1-1,ASSKGRGTEAF
TRBV11-2,few,TRBJ1-1,ASSPGQGRYTEAF
TRBV6-5,NA,TRBJ2-7,ASSSRDRGYEQY